This TCR beta chain was observed in a study of blood T cell repertoires in COVID-19. The germline CDR1 and CDR2 sequences are LGHDT and YNNKEL (reference sequence). Trimming took off 4 bases at V and 1 base at J, with 16 bases between the two ends. This CDR3 comprises 16 residues. Original methodology: Estimation of nucleated cell counts was performed using reference gene primer amplification. Sequencing was performed with immunoSEQ multiplex PCR; in TCRdb, only in-frame clones are kept and a portion is missing. V and J calls and clone size are copied from that table; D and trimming were computed from the DNA. The repertoire holds roughly 130,000 clones, with almost 85% as singletons.

The sequenced sample was peripheral blood. The clonotype was recovered from a woman in her thirties who had recovered from COVID-19. This sequence joins TRBV3-1 (or the pseudogene TRBV3-2) and TRBJ1-1; a weak D match, TRBD1 (5 bases). CDR3 nucleotide sequence: TGTGCCAGCAGCCTACACTCAACAGGCGCGAACACTGAAGCTTTCTTT. This translates into CASSLHSTGANTEAFF.